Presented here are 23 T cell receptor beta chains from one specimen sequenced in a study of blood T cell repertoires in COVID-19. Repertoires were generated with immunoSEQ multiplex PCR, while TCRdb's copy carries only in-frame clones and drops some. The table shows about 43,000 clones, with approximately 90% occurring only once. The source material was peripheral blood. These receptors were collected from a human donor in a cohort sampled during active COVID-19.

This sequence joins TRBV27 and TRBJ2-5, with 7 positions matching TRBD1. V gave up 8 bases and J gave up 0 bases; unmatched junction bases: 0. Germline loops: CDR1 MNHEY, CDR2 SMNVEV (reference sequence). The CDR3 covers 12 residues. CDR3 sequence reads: CASQGDQETQYF. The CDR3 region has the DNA TGTGCCAGCCAGGGGGACCAAGAGACCCAGTACTTC.

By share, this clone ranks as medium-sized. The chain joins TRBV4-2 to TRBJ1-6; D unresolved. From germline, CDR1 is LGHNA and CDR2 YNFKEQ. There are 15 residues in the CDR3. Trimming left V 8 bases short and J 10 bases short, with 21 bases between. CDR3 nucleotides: TGTGCCAGCGGCTCCTTAGATCGGGAGAGCTCACCCCTCCACTTT. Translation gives CASGSLDRESSPLHF.

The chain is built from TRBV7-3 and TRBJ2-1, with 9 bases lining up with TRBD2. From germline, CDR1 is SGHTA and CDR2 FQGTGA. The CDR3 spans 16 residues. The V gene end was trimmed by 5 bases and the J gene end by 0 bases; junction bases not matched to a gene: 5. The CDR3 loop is CASSGGLAGSYNEQFF. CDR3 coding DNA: TGTGCCAGCAGCGGGGGACTAGCAGGCTCCTACAATGAGCAGTTCTTC. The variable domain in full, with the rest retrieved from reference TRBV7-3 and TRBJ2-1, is GAGVSQTPSNKVTEKGKYVELRCDPISGHTALYWYRQSLGQGPEFLIYFQGTGAADDSGLPNDRFFAVRPEGSVSTLKIQRTERGDSAVYLCASSGGLAGSYNEQFFGPGTRLTVL.

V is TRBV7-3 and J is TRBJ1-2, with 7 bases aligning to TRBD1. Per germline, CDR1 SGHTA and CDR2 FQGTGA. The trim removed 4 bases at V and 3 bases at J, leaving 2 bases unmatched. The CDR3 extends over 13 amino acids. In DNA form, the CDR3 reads TGTGCCAGCAGCTATGACAGGGACTATGGCTACACCTTC. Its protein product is CASSYDRDYGYTF.

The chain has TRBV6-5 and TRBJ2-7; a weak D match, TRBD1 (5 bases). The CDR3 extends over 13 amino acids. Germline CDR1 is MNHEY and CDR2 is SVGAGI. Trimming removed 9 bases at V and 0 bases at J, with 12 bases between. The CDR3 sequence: CASSRQFSYEQYF. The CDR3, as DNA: TGTGCCAGTTCCAGACAGTTCTCCTACGAGCAGTACTTC.

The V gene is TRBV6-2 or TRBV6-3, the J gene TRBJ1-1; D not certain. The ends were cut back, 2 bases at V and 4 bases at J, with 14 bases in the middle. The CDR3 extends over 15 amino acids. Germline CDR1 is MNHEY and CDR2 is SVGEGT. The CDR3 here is CASSYPGSLGTEAFF. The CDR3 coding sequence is TGTGCCAGCAGTTACCCCGGGTCGTTGGGCACTGAAGCTTTCTTT.

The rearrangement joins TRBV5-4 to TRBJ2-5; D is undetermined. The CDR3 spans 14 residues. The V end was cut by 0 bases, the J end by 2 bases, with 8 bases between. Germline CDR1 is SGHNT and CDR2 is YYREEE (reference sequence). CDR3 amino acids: CASSLVWRQETQYF. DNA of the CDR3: TGTGCCAGCAGCTTGGTATGGCGGCAAGAGACCCAGTACTTC.

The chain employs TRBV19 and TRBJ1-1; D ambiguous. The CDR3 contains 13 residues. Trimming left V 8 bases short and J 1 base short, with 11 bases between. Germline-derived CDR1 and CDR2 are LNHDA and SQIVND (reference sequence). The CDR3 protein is CASLRTQNTEAFF. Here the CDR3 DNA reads TGTGCCAGTTTAAGAACACAGAACACTGAAGCTTTCTTT. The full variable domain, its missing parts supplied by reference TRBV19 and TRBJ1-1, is DGGITQSPKYLFRKEGQNVTLSCEQNLNHDAMYWYRQDPGQGLRLIYYSQIVNDFQKGDIAEGYSVSREKKESFPLTVTSAQKNPTAFYLCASLRTQNTEAFFGQGTRLTVV.

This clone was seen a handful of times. The CDR3 loop is CASTLGTGGNQPQHF. The DNA for the CDR3 is TGTGCCAGCACTCTCGGGACAGGAGGCAATCAGCCCCAGCATTTT. The J gene is TRBJ1-5, the V gene TRBV2; the match to TRBD1 covers 8 bases. The CDR3 runs 15 residues. After removal of 7 bases from V and 2 bases from J, the junction contained 7 bases not matched to a gene. In germline, CDR1 is SNHLY, CDR2 FYNNEI. Variable domain in full (rest from reference TRBV2 and TRBJ1-5): EPEVTQTPSHQVTQMGQEVILRCVPISNHLYFYWYRQILGQKVEFLVSFYNNEISEKSEIFDDQFSVERPDGSNFTLKIRSTKLEDSAMYFCASTLGTGGNQPQHFGDGTRLSIL.

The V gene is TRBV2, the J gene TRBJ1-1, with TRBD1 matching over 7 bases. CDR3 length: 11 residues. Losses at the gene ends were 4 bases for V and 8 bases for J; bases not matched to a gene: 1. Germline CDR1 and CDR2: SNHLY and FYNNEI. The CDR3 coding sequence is TGTGCCAGCAGTGGGACAGGAGAAGCTTTCTTT. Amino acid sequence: CASSGTGEAFF.

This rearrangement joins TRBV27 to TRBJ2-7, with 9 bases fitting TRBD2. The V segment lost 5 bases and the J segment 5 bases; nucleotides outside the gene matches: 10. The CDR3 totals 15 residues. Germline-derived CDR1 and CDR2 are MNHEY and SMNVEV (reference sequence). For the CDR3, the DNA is TGTGCCAGCAGTCCCTCTCGGCGGGAGGGCCACGAGCAGTACTTC. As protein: CASSPSRREGHEQYF.

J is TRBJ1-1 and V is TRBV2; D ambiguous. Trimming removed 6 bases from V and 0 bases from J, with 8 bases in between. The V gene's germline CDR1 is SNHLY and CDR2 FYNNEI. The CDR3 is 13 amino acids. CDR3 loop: CASSAGMNTEAFF. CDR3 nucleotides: TGTGCCAGCAGCGCAGGAATGAACACTGAAGCTTTCTTT.

CDR3 residues: CASMRGSKLFF. Written as DNA, the CDR3 is TGTGCCAGCATGCGGGGGTCGAAACTGTTTTTT. This sequence joins TRBV12-3 or TRBV12-4 and TRBJ1-4; the D gene is possibly TRBD1 (5 bases). Trimming shortened V by 7 bases and J by 11 bases, and 11 bases separated the two germline ends. This CDR3 contains 11 residues.

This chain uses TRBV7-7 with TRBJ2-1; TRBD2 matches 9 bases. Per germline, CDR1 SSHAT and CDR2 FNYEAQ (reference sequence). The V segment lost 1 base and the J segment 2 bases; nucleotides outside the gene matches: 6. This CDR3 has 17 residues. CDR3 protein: CASSLGSPSGTYNEQFF. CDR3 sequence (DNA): TGTGCCAGCAGCTTAGGTTCTCCTAGCGGGACCTACAATGAGCAGTTCTTC.

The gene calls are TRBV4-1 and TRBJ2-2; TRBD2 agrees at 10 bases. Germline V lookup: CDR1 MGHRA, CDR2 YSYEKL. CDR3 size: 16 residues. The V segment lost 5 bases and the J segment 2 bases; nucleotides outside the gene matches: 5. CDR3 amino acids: CASSISGRVNTGELFF. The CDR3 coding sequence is TGCGCCAGCAGCATAAGCGGGAGGGTAAACACCGGGGAGCTGTTTTTT.

The CDR3 region has the DNA TGTGCCAGCAGTCAGACAGCCTTCATGAACACTGAAGCTTTCTTT. As protein: CASSQTAFMNTEAFF. The rearrangement uses TRBV27 and TRBJ1-1; possibly TRBD1 for D (5 bases). Germline CDR1 MNHEY, CDR2 SMNVEV (reference sequence). CDR3 length: 15 amino acids. Deletions cut 5 bases from V and 0 bases from J, with 13 bases between.

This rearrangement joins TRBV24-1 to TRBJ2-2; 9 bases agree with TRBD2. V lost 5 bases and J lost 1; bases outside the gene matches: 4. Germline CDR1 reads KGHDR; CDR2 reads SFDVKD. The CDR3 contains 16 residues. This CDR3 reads CATSGLAGQNTGELFF. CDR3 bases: TGTGCCACCAGTGGTCTAGCGGGACAGAACACCGGGGAGCTGTTTTTT.

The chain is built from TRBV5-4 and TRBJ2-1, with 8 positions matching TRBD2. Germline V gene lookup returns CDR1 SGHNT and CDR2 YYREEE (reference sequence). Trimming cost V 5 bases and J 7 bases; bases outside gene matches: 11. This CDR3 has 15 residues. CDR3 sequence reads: CASSSGGGRRNEQFF. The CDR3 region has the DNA TGTGCCAGCAGTTCAGGCGGCGGGAGGAGGAATGAGCAGTTCTTC.

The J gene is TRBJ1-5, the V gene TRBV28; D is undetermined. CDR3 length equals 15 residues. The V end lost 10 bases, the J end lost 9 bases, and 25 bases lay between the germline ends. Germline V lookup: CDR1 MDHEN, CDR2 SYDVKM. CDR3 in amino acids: CATSPRRGTQTPQHF. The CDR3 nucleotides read TGTGCCACCTCCCCCCGCCGGGGAACCCAAACGCCCCAGCATTTT. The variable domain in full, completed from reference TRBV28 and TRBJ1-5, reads DVKVTQSSRYLVKRTGEKVFLECVQDMDHENMFWYRQDPGLGLRLIYFSYDVKMKEKGDIPEGYSVSREKKERFSLILESASTNQTSMYLCATSPRRGTQTPQHFGDGTRLSIL.

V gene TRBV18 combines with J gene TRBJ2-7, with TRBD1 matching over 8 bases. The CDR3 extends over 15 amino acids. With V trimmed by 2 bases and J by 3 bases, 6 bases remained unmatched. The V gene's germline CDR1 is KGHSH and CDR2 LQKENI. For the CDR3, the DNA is TGTGCCAGCTCACCAGGACAGGGTGGCTACTACGAGCAGTACTTC. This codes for CASSPGQGGYYEQYF.

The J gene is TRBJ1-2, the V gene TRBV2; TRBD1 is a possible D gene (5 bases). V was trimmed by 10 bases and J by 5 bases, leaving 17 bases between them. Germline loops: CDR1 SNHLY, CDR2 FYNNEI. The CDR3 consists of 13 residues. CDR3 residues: CATPTGGWYGYTF. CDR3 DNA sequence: TGTGCCACCCCAACGGGGGGTTGGTATGGCTACACCTTC.

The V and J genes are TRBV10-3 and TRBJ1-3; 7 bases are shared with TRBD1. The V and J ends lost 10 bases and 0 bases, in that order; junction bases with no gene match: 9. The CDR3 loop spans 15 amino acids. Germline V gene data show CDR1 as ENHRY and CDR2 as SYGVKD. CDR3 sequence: CATRPRDSSGNTIYF. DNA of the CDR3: TGTGCCACGCGCCCGCGGGACAGCTCTGGAAACACCATATATTTT.

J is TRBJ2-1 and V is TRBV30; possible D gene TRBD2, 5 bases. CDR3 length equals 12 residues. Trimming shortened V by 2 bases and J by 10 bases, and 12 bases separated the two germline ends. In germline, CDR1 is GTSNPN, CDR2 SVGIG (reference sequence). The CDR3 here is CAWSPGTGEQFF. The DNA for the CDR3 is TGTGCCTGGAGTCCCGGTACGGGAGAGCAGTTCTTC. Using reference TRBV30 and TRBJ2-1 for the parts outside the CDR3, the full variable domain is SQTIHQWPATLVQPVGSPLSLECTVEGTSNPNLYWYRQAAGRGLQLLFYSVGIGQISSEVPQNLSASRPQDRQFILSSKKLLLSDSGFYLCAWSPGTGEQFFGPGTRLTVL.